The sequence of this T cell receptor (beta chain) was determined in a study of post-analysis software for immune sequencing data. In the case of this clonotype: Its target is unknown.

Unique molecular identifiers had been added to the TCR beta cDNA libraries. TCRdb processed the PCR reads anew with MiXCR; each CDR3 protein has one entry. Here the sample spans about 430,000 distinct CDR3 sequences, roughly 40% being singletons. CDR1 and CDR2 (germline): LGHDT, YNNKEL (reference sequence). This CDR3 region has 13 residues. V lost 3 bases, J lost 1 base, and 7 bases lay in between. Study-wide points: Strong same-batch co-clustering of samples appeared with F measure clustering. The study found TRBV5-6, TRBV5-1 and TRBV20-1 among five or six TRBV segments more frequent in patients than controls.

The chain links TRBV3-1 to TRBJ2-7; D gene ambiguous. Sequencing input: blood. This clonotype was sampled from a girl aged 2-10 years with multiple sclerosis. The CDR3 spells CASSQSGSYEQYF. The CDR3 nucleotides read TGTGCCAGCAGCCAGTCCGGGTCCTACGAGCAGTACTTC.